These 31 T cell receptor beta chains originate from one sample sequenced in a study of blood T cell repertoires in COVID-19. The assay was immunoSEQ multiplex PCR, and TCRdb's table has in-frame clones only and misses some. The sample yields roughly 48,000 clones, roughly 89% seen once. The sample was peripheral blood. These TCRs come from a woman older than 75 with acute or convalescent COVID-19.

The CDR3 reads CASSLVSTTSPGIDGYTF. The CDR3 bases are TGTGCCAGCAGCTTAGTATCAACCACCTCCCCGGGAATCGACGGCTACACCTTC. V and J are TRBV7-2 and TRBJ1-2; D gene uncertain. Germline CDR1 SGHTA, CDR2 FQGNSA. The CDR3 runs 18 residues. V was trimmed by 1 base and J by 8 bases, leaving 26 bases between them. Filled out from reference TRBV7-2 and TRBJ1-2, the complete variable domain reads GAGVSQSPSNKVTEKGKDVELRCDPISGHTALYWYRQSLGQGLEFLIYFQGNSAPDKSGLPSDRFSAERTGGSVSTLTIQRTQQEDSAVYLCASSLVSTTSPGIDGYTFGSGTRLTVV.

The chain links TRBV5-1 to TRBJ1-2, with D unresolved. This CDR3 spans 14 amino acids. V gave up 2 bases and J gave up 7 bases, with 15 bases separating them. Germline-derived CDR1 and CDR2 are SGHRS and YFSETQ. In DNA, the CDR3 is TGCGCCAGCAGCTTTGACGGAGGGTATAGTGGCTACACCTTC. It yields the protein CASSFDGGYSGYTF.

The chain couples TRBV7-9 to TRBJ1-2, with 8 nucleotides matching TRBD1. V gave up 4 bases and J gave up 7 bases; unmatched junction bases: 5. The CDR3 is 13 amino acids. Germline V gene lookup returns CDR1 SEHNR and CDR2 FQNEAQ (reference sequence). The CDR3 DNA sequence: TGTGCCAGCAGCTCGACAGGGGAAGGTGGCTACACCTTC. This codes for CASSSTGEGGYTF.

The chain links TRBV12-1 to TRBJ2-6; TRBD2 reflects the table's D call only, with no check against the DNA. TRBV12-1 is recorded as a pseudogene. The CDR3 spans 17 residues. CDR3 DNA: TGTGCCAGCAGCTTTTGGGTGACTAACTCTGGGGCCAACGTCCTGACTTTC. It is translated as CASSFWVTNSGANVLTF.

The rearrangement links TRBV28 to TRBJ1-2; 8 nucleotides align to TRBD1. Germline lookup yields CDR1 MDHEN and CDR2 SYDVKM. The CDR3 extends over 13 amino acids. J lost 4 bases, V lost 5 bases, and 3 bases had no gene match. The CDR3 loop is CASSVTGVYGYTF. The CDR3, as DNA: TGTGCCAGCAGTGTGACAGGGGTCTATGGCTACACCTTC.

The V gene is TRBV3-1 (or the pseudogene TRBV3-2), the J gene TRBJ1-2; D is ambiguous. Germline V gene data show CDR1 as LGHDT and CDR2 as YNNKEL (reference sequence). The V gene lost 0 bases and the J gene lost 2 bases, with 10 bases spanning the gap. The CDR3 is 15 residues long. CDR3 nucleotide sequence: TGTGCCAGCAGCCAAGATTTGGCCAAAAACTATGGCTACACCTTC. Its protein is CASSQDLAKNYGYTF.

The CDR3 coding sequence is TGCGCCAGCAGCCCACTTGTAGAAGAAAAACTGTTTTTT. As protein: CASSPLVEEKLFF. The chain uses TRBV5-1 and TRBJ1-4; D is ambiguous. Trimming removed 4 bases from V and 8 bases from J, with 12 bases in between. CDR3 size: 13 residues. Germline V gives CDR1 SGHRS, CDR2 YFSETQ.

The chain joins TRBV3-1 (or the pseudogene TRBV3-2) to TRBJ1-2, with D unresolved. The CDR3 length is 13 residues. The V end lost 2 bases, the J end lost 4 bases, and 8 bases lay between the germline ends. Germline V CDR1 and CDR2: LGHDT, YNNKEL (reference sequence). The CDR3 reads CASSQPGFYGYTF. CDR3 nucleotides: TGTGCCAGCAGCCAACCGGGATTCTATGGCTACACCTTC.

The V gene is TRBV4-1, the J gene TRBJ1-4; TRBD1 aligns across 10 bases. The germline CDR1 and CDR2 sequences are MGHRA and YSYEKL. There are 16 residues in the CDR3. V was clipped by 2 bases and J by 6 bases; unmatched bases: 6. The CDR3 spells CASSQKPGTGDEKLFF. As DNA, the CDR3 is TGCGCCAGCAGCCAAAAACCCGGGACAGGGGATGAAAAACTGTTTTTT.

This clone was observed a single time. V usage is TRBV27 and J usage is TRBJ1-1, with D perhaps matching TRBD1 (5 bases). The CDR3 length is 15 residues. The V and J ends lost 2 bases and 4 bases respectively, with 14 bases between them. Looked up from germline, CDR1 is MNHEY and CDR2 is SMNVEV (reference sequence). CDR3 protein: CASSLIGPGGTEAFF. CDR3 sequence (DNA): TGTGCCAGCAGTTTAATCGGACCCGGGGGCACTGAAGCTTTCTTT.

The chain joins TRBV2 to TRBJ1-2; D remains unclear. Germline V lookup: CDR1 SNHLY, CDR2 FYNNEI. The CDR3 has 12 residues. V was clipped by 6 bases and J by 10 bases, with 15 bases between them. In DNA form, the CDR3 reads TGTGCCAGCAGCCCGAGAGCGGACCCCTACACCTTC. Protein: CASSPRADPYTF.

The gene calls are TRBV2 and TRBJ1-1; D gene ambiguous. V was trimmed by 3 bases and J by 1 base, leaving 15 bases between them. CDR1 and CDR2 from the germline V gene are SNHLY and FYNNEI. This CDR3 has 16 amino acids. In DNA, the CDR3 is TGTGCCAGCAGTGAGGAGGTCGTACTACAGAACACTGAAGCTTTCTTT. It translates to CASSEEVVLQNTEAFF.

The gene calls are TRBV11-2 and TRBJ1-1; D is possibly TRBD1 (6 bases). The CDR3 loop spans 14 amino acids. The germline gives CDR1 SGHAT, CDR2 FQNNGV. Between the trimmed V and J ends, which lost 5 bases and 5 bases, there was a span of 15 bases. The chain's CDR3 is CASSPGGGATEAFF. In nucleotides, the CDR3 is TGTGCCAGCAGCCCCGGAGGGGGGGCGACTGAAGCTTTCTTT.

V is TRBV5-1 and J is TRBJ2-5; 10 bases fit TRBD1. Germline values: CDR1 SGHRS, CDR2 YFSETQ. This CDR3 has 15 residues. V trimming: 0 bases; J trimming: 5 bases; junction bases outside the gene matches: 4. DNA of the CDR3: TGCGCCAGCAGCTTGGGGGACAGGGGTTGGGAGACCCAGTACTTC. This encodes CASSLGDRGWETQYF.

CDR3 sequence reads: CASSSETGGDEAFF. CDR3 nucleotide sequence: TGTGCCAGCAGTTCAGAGACAGGGGGCGATGAAGCTTTCTTT. The rearrangement joins TRBV2 to TRBJ1-1; TRBD1 matches at 10 bases. The ends lost 5 bases at V and 7 bases at J; junction bases unmatched: 7. CDR1 is SNHLY and CDR2 is FYNNEI in the germline V gene. This CDR3 has 14 residues.

The V gene is TRBV6-5, the J gene TRBJ2-5, with 7 bases aligning to TRBD2. Germline CDR1 is MNHEY and CDR2 is SVGAGI. V trimming: 7 bases; J trimming: 1 base; junction bases outside the gene matches: 9. This CDR3 spans 15 amino acids. The CDR3 region is CASTRGGASQETQYF. The CDR3 region has the DNA TGTGCCAGCACCCGGGGAGGGGCCAGCCAAGAGACCCAGTACTTC.

The J gene is TRBJ2-2, the V gene TRBV5-1; 11 bases are shared with TRBD1. Per germline, CDR1 SGHRS and CDR2 YFSETQ. Trimming cost V 4 bases and J 3 bases; bases outside gene matches: 8. CDR3 size: 17 residues. Written as DNA, the CDR3 is TGCGCCAGCAGCGCTTCCGGGACAGGGGGGGACACCGGGGAGCTGTTTTTT. Its translation: CASSASGTGGDTGELFF.

V usage is TRBV6-4 and J usage is TRBJ2-3, with a weak D call TRBD2 (6 bases). Trimming took 5 bases from V and 1 from J, leaving 13 bases between them. The CDR3 runs 15 residues. From germline, CDR1 is MRHNA and CDR2 SNTAGT. The CDR3 loop is CASSPAGGGTDTQYF. The CDR3 DNA follows: TGTGCCAGCAGTCCAGCTGGCGGGGGCACAGATACGCAGTATTTT.

The rearrangement links TRBV27 to TRBJ2-3, with a tentative D call TRBD2 (6 bases). Germline lookup yields CDR1 MNHEY and CDR2 SMNVEV (reference sequence). V lost 7 bases and J lost 2, with 10 bases in between. This CDR3 has 13 amino acids. The CDR3 DNA sequence: TGTGCCAGCAAGGAGGGAAACACAGATACGCAGTATTTT. This codes for CASKEGNTDTQYF.

The V and J genes are TRBV2 and TRBJ2-7, with no clear D. Trimming left V 7 bases short and J 0 bases short, with 16 bases between. The CDR3 extends over 15 amino acids. Germline lookup yields CDR1 SNHLY and CDR2 FYNNEI. CDR3 sequence: CASKDPSAFSYEQYF. DNA for the CDR3: TGTGCCAGCAAAGACCCCAGCGCCTTCTCCTACGAGCAGTACTTC. Full variable domain (rest looked up from reference TRBV2 and TRBJ2-7): EPEVTQTPSHQVTQMGQEVILRCVPISNHLYFYWYRQILGQKVEFLVSFYNNEISEKSEIFDDQFSVERPDGSNFTLKIRSTKLEDSAMYFCASKDPSAFSYEQYFGPGTRLTVT.

The chain uses TRBV5-6 and TRBJ1-1; no firm D call. From germline, CDR1 is SGHDT and CDR2 YYEEEE. V was shortened by 4 bases and J by 1 base, with 11 bases between the two germline ends. This CDR3 region has 14 residues. The CDR3 sequence: CASSPLGSNTEAFF. CDR3 in DNA: TGTGCCAGCAGCCCGCTTGGCTCGAACACTGAAGCTTTCTTT.

The chain couples TRBV5-5 to TRBJ1-2; 7 nucleotides line up with TRBD1. The germline CDR1 and CDR2 sequences are SGHKS and YYEKEE (reference sequence). V lost 4 bases, J lost 8 bases, and 8 bases stayed unmatched. The CDR3 covers 13 residues. The CDR3 here is CASSPTGLFGYTF. CDR3 coding DNA: TGTGCCAGCAGCCCGACAGGGCTTTTCGGCTACACCTTC.

The chain uses TRBV3-1 (or the pseudogene TRBV3-2) and TRBJ2-3; 11 bases map to TRBD2. CDR1 and CDR2 from the germline V gene are LGHDT and YNNKEL (reference sequence). The trim removed 4 bases at V and 6 bases at J, leaving 3 bases unmatched. This CDR3 is built from 14 residues. The CDR3 bases are TGTGCCAGCAGCCTAGCGGGGGGGCGGGATACGCAGTATTTT. It yields the protein CASSLAGGRDTQYF.

The chain couples TRBV11-2 to TRBJ2-7; TRBD1 matches 9 bases. Germline values: CDR1 SGHAT, CDR2 FQNNGV. The V and J ends lost 6 bases and 3 bases, in that order; junction bases with no gene match: 3. This CDR3 region has 13 residues. CDR3 sequence (DNA): TGTGCCAGCAGAGGGACAGGGCTCTACGAGCAGTACTTC. Translating gives CASRGTGLYEQYF.

The chain combines TRBV6-5 with TRBJ1-6, with D perhaps TRBD1 (5 bases). The CDR3 is 15 residues long. Germline CDR1 reads MNHEY; CDR2 reads SVGAGI. V dropped 4 bases and J dropped 6 bases, with 13 bases sitting between them. CDR3 in amino acids: CASSWGDEANSPLHF. The CDR3 DNA is TGTGCCAGCAGTTGGGGGGACGAAGCTAATTCACCCCTCCACTTT.

The rearrangement uses TRBV12-3 or TRBV12-4 and TRBJ1-1, with TRBD1 identical over 7 bases. The CDR3 sequence is 13 residues long. The V and J ends lost 5 bases and 11 bases, in that order; junction bases with no gene match: 11. The CDR3 sequence: CASSPGTAFEAFF. CDR3 sequence (DNA): TGTGCCAGCAGTCCGGGGACAGCCTTTGAGGCTTTCTTT.

This chain uses TRBV7-9 with TRBJ2-5; D is unresolved. V was trimmed by 1 base and J by 2 bases, leaving 5 bases between them. Germline CDR1 and CDR2: SEHNR and FQNEAQ (reference sequence). This CDR3 region has 13 residues. CDR3 protein: CASSLDQQETQYF. The DNA for the CDR3 is TGTGCCAGCAGCTTAGACCAGCAAGAGACCCAGTACTTC.

This clone has only one observation. The genes are TRBV6-4 and TRBJ1-4, with 8 positions matching TRBD1. V lost 8 bases and J lost 10; bases outside the gene matches: 9. Per germline, CDR1 MRHNA and CDR2 SNTAGT. The CDR3 spans 13 residues. CDR3 in amino acids: CASETGVLGKLFF. The CDR3 nucleotides are TGTGCCAGCGAGACAGGGGTCCTAGGAAAACTGTTTTTT.

This chain uses TRBV5-4 with TRBJ2-3, with 11 bases fitting TRBD2. In germline, CDR1 is SGHNT, CDR2 YYREEE (reference sequence). This CDR3 region has 16 residues. After removal of 4 bases from V and 2 bases from J, the junction contained 6 bases not matched to a gene. The CDR3, as DNA: TGTGCCAGCAGCCTGAGACTAGCGGGGCCCACAGATACGCAGTATTTT. Translation gives CASSLRLAGPTDTQYF.

This clone was seen only once. The chain uses TRBV6-5 and TRBJ1-6; 10 nucleotides align to TRBD1. With V trimmed by 0 bases and J by 8 bases, 1 base remained unmatched. The germline V gene has CDR1 MNHEY and CDR2 SVGAGI. This CDR3 has 15 amino acids. The CDR3 spells CASSYSGQGDSPLHF. CDR3 DNA: TGTGCCAGCAGTTACTCCGGACAGGGGGATTCACCCCTCCACTTT.

This clone was detected only a few times. This chain's CDR3 is CASSEDGQGYEQYF. CDR3 coding DNA: TGTGCCAGCAGTGAAGATGGACAGGGCTACGAGCAGTACTTC. The chain recombines TRBV2 with TRBJ2-7, with 8 bases identical to TRBD1. Looked up from germline, CDR1 is SNHLY and CDR2 is FYNNEI. V lost 1 base to trimming and J lost 3 bases; unmatched junction nucleotides: 2. There are 14 residues in the CDR3.